Listed below are T cell receptor beta chains from one sample, sequenced in a study of T cell changes during pregnancy in multiple sclerosis. Here immunoSEQ multiplex PCR was the method, and the copy in TCRdb shows in-frame clones only, minus some. This sample has some 77,000 clones, with just over 90% found just once. The material was peripheral blood, obtained after pregnancy. The receptor set was obtained from a female donor in good health, enrolled as a control in a pregnancy study. Both conserved end residues are part of each CDR3. A D gene is named only where the DNA matches it firmly. Rows may omit the clone size; those that give it use once, few, many or a size class.

abundance: .; d_gene: .; v_gene: TRBV7-9; j_gene: TRBJ2-7; len: 13; CDR3nt: TGTGCCAGCAGCTCAGAGCAGGGCGCGGACTACAAGTTC; CDR3aa: CASSSEQGADYKF
abundance: .; d_gene: TRBD1; v_gene: TRBV7-3; j_gene: TRBJ2-1; len: 16; CDR3nt: TGTGCCAGCAGCTTCTCGGGACAGGGAACGTTCAATGAGCAGTTCTTC; CDR3aa: CASSFSGQGTFNEQFF
abundance: once; d_gene: .; v_gene: TRBV6-1; j_gene: TRBJ1-1; len: 13; CDR3nt: TGTGCCAGCAGTGAAGTTTCGGGAGGGGTAGCTTTCTTT; CDR3aa: CASSEVSGGVAFF
abundance: .; d_gene: TRBD1; v_gene: TRBV27; j_gene: TRBJ2-2; len: 15; CDR3nt: TGTGCCAGCCCGACGGACAGGGATATGACCGGGGAGCTGTTTTTT; CDR3aa: CASPTDRDMTGELFF
abundance: .; d_gene: .; v_gene: TRBV19; j_gene: TRBJ1-6; len: 13; CDR3nt: TGTGCCAGTAGTGAGGGTAATAATTCACCCCTCCACTTT; CDR3aa: CASSEGNNSPLHF
abundance: .; d_gene: .; v_gene: TRBV11-2; j_gene: TRBJ2-7; len: 15; CDR3nt: TGTGCCAGCAGCTTAGCTCTTGCGGGGTACCACGAGCAGTACTTC; CDR3aa: CASSLALAGYHEQYF
abundance: .; d_gene: .; v_gene: TRBV15; j_gene: TRBJ2-1; len: 18; CDR3nt: TGTGCCACCAGCAGAGAAGGGCGGAGCGCCCCCCGGGGGAATGAGCAGTTCTTC; CDR3aa: CATSREGRSAPRGNEQFF
abundance: .; d_gene: .; v_gene: TRBV7-2; j_gene: TRBJ2-3; len: 13; CDR3nt: TGTGCCAGCAGCCCTCGGGTGACAGATACGCAGTATTTT; CDR3aa: CASSPRVTDTQYF
abundance: once; d_gene: TRBD1; v_gene: TRBV6-5; j_gene: TRBJ2-3; len: 15; CDR3nt: TGTGCCAGCAGTTACTGGGGACAGGGCGGGGATACGCAGTATTTT; CDR3aa: CASSYWGQGGDTQYF
abundance: .; d_gene: TRBD2; v_gene: TRBV28; j_gene: TRBJ2-7; len: 17; CDR3nt: TGTGCCAGCAGACCTCACCCGACTAGCGGGAGGGGACACGAGCAGTACTTC; CDR3aa: CASRPHPTSGRGHEQYF
abundance: .; d_gene: TRBD1; v_gene: TRBV6-1; j_gene: TRBJ2-3; len: 14; CDR3nt: TGTGCCAGCAGCCCGACAGGGGGCACAGATACGCAGTATTTT; CDR3aa: CASSPTGGTDTQYF
abundance: .; d_gene: TRBD1; v_gene: TRBV6-6; j_gene: TRBJ2-7; len: 15; CDR3nt: TGTGCCAGCAGTTACTGGCAGGGGGCATCCTACGAGCAGTACTTC; CDR3aa: CASSYWQGASYEQYF
abundance: .; d_gene: .; v_gene: TRBV6-5; j_gene: TRBJ2-1; len: 14; CDR3nt: TGTGCCAGCAGTTACGGGGGCAGGGATAATGAGCAGTTCTTC; CDR3aa: CASSYGGRDNEQFF
abundance: .; d_gene: TRBD1; v_gene: TRBV28; j_gene: TRBJ2-5; len: 15; CDR3nt: TGTGCCAGCAGTTTACCCGACAGGGCCAAAGAGACCCAGTACTTC; CDR3aa: CASSLPDRAKETQYF
abundance: .; d_gene: .; v_gene: TRBV6-5; j_gene: TRBJ1-2; len: 13; CDR3nt: TGTGCCAGCAGTTACCCCCAAGGGGGTGGCTACACCTTC; CDR3aa: CASSYPQGGGYTF
abundance: .; d_gene: .; v_gene: TRBV4-2; j_gene: TRBJ1-6; len: 15; CDR3nt: TGTGCCAGCAGCCCGCAGACAGGAGATAATTCACCCCTCCACTTT; CDR3aa: CASSPQTGDNSPLHF
abundance: .; d_gene: .; v_gene: TRBV10-1; j_gene: TRBJ2-5; len: 15; CDR3nt: TGCGCCAGCAGTGAGTCCGGTGGGCCCACGGAGACCCAGTACTTC; CDR3aa: CASSESGGPTETQYF
abundance: .; d_gene: .; v_gene: TRBV30; j_gene: TRBJ1-3; len: 13; CDR3nt: TGTGCCTGGAGTACCACCTGGGAGGGGGCCATATATTTT; CDR3aa: CAWSTTWEGAIYF
abundance: .; d_gene: TRBD2; v_gene: TRBV6-5; j_gene: TRBJ2-5; len: 16; CDR3nt: TGTGCCAGCAGTTACTCCCACCTAGCGGGGATAGAGACCCAGTACTTC; CDR3aa: CASSYSHLAGIETQYF
abundance: .; d_gene: TRBD2; v_gene: TRBV7-9; j_gene: TRBJ2-7; len: 17; CDR3nt: TGTGCCGACGCCGGTAAGGTGGCTAGCGGGAGTATGTACGAGCAGTACTTC; CDR3aa: CADAGKVASGSMYEQYF
abundance: once; d_gene: .; v_gene: TRBV9; j_gene: TRBJ2-7; len: 15; CDR3nt: TGTGCCAGCAGCGCTGGGGCTAGCGTCAACTACGAGCAGTACTTC; CDR3aa: CASSAGASVNYEQYF
abundance: .; d_gene: TRBD2; v_gene: TRBV7-2; j_gene: TRBJ2-1; len: 14; CDR3nt: TGTGCCAGCAGCTCGGGGACTAGCGGGAATGAGCAGTTCTTC; CDR3aa: CASSSGTSGNEQFF
abundance: .; d_gene: TRBD2; v_gene: TRBV11-3; j_gene: TRBJ2-7; len: 14; CDR3nt: TGTGCCAGCAGTCTGACTAGCGGGGCCTACGAGCAGTACTTC; CDR3aa: CASSLTSGAYEQYF
abundance: .; d_gene: .; v_gene: TRBV27; j_gene: TRBJ2-1; len: 12; CDR3nt: TGTGCCAGCAGTTTCACGGAGCGTGAGCAGTTCTTC; CDR3aa: CASSFTEREQFF
abundance: .; d_gene: TRBD1; v_gene: TRBV5-1; j_gene: TRBJ1-2; len: 17; CDR3nt: TGCGCCAGCAGCTACGGACAGGCGCGTTGGGTTAACTATGGCTACACCTTC; CDR3aa: CASSYGQARWVNYGYTF
abundance: .; d_gene: .; v_gene: TRBV4-1; j_gene: TRBJ1-4; len: 14; CDR3nt: TGCGCCAGCAGCCTAAACAGTACTAATGAAAAACTGTTTTTT; CDR3aa: CASSLNSTNEKLFF
abundance: .; d_gene: TRBD2; v_gene: TRBV5-1; j_gene: TRBJ2-7; len: 14; CDR3nt: TGCGCCAGCAGGAATCTAGCGGGAACTTACGAGCAGTACTTC; CDR3aa: CASRNLAGTYEQYF
abundance: .; d_gene: TRBD2; v_gene: TRBV9; j_gene: TRBJ2-3; len: 14; CDR3nt: TGTGCCAGCAGTCCGAGCGGGGGAACAGATACGCAGTATTTT; CDR3aa: CASSPSGGTDTQYF
abundance: .; d_gene: TRBD1; v_gene: TRBV27; j_gene: TRBJ1-4; len: 15; CDR3nt: TGTGCCAGCAGTCCCACCGGGACAGGGGTAGAAAAACTGTTTTTT; CDR3aa: CASSPTGTGVEKLFF
abundance: .; d_gene: TRBD1; v_gene: TRBV27; j_gene: TRBJ2-7; len: 17; CDR3nt: TGTGCCAGCAGTCCAACCCCGGGACAGGCCAGTACCTACGAGCAGTACTTC; CDR3aa: CASSPTPGQASTYEQYF
abundance: .; d_gene: .; v_gene: TRBV11-3; j_gene: TRBJ2-3; len: 15; CDR3nt: TGTGCCAGCAGCTTCACAGGGCGCGTCACAGATACGCAGTATTTT; CDR3aa: CASSFTGRVTDTQYF
abundance: .; d_gene: .; v_gene: TRBV4-2; j_gene: TRBJ2-7; len: 15; CDR3nt: TGTGCCAGCAGCCAAGATCCAAGCGGTCCCTACGAGCAGTACTTC; CDR3aa: CASSQDPSGPYEQYF
abundance: .; d_gene: TRBD1; v_gene: TRBV7-8; j_gene: TRBJ2-6; len: 21; CDR3nt: TGTGCCAGCAGCTTAGGGGGGCGTGGGGACAGTGAAATTTCTGGGGCCAACGTCCTGACTTTC; CDR3aa: CASSLGGRGDSEISGANVLTF
abundance: .; d_gene: .; v_gene: TRBV19; j_gene: TRBJ2-2; len: 16; CDR3nt: TGTGCCAGTAGTATGGGGGGGCGTCGGAGGACCGGGGAGCTGTTTTTT; CDR3aa: CASSMGGRRRTGELFF
abundance: .; d_gene: .; v_gene: TRBV5-6; j_gene: TRBJ2-3; len: 14; CDR3nt: TGTGCCAGCAGCTTGTACCCCCAGGGAGATACGCAGTATTTT; CDR3aa: CASSLYPQGDTQYF
abundance: .; d_gene: TRBD2; v_gene: TRBV4-3; j_gene: TRBJ2-7; len: 15; CDR3nt: TGCGCCAGCAGCCAAGGGACTAGCGGGACCTACGAGCAGTACTTC; CDR3aa: CASSQGTSGTYEQYF
abundance: .; d_gene: TRBD2; v_gene: TRBV5-1; j_gene: TRBJ2-7; len: 16; CDR3nt: TGCGCCAGCAGCCCCCGGACTAGCGCTAGCTCCTACGAGCAGTACTTC; CDR3aa: CASSPRTSASSYEQYF